Listed here are 27 T cell receptor beta chains from one sample, sequenced in a study of CD8 T cells in Susac syndrome (dated by TCRdb to about 2019). The receptor library was made with the immunoSEQ multiplex PCR assay. RNA was extracted using the RNeasy kit, and roughly 0.5 to 1 ug of the RNA was reverse transcribed with random hexamers. The public reads were reprocessed in TCRdb via fastp at Q25 and MiXCR, keeping in-frame beta chains. CDR3 protein sequences are deduplicated, and each keeps its most common genes and DNA. In all, the sample holds tens of thousands of distinct CDR3 sequences, and roughly 91% of those were seen once. The ten largest clones take up roughly 0.5% of the sample. Sequencing was done on a sample of CD4+ T cells from PBMCs. The origin of the receptors is a human donor with Susac syndrome.

The count of this clonotype is one. The chain links TRBV20-1 to TRBJ2-3, with 7 bases that match TRBD1. Trimming removed 2 bases from V and 4 bases from J; junction bases left unmatched: 15. This CDR3 is 17 amino acids long. Looked up from germline, CDR1 is DFQATT and CDR2 is SNEGSKA (reference sequence). Written as DNA, the CDR3 is TGCAGTGCTAGACTACCTTGGGACAGTCGTCCCTCAGATACGCAGTATTTT. Protein sequence: CSARLPWDSRPSDTQYF.

The CDR3 is CSARYRVGQFF. Written as DNA, the CDR3 is TGCAGTGCTCGCTACCGGGTTGGGCAGTTCTTC. The V gene is TRBV20-1, the J gene TRBJ2-1; no definite D call. The length of the CDR3 is 11 residues. V was shortened by 5 bases and J by 12 bases, with 14 bases between the two germline ends. The germline V gene encodes CDR1 DFQATT and CDR2 SNEGSKA (reference sequence).

The chain recombines TRBV12-3 or TRBV12-4 with TRBJ2-3; the D is unclear. The CDR3 covers 13 residues. The V and J ends lost 6 bases and 0 bases respectively, with 7 bases between them. CDR3 in DNA: TGTGCCAGCAGGCCCACTAGCACAGATACGCAGTATTTT. Translation: CASRPTSTDTQYF.

In this sample, this clonotype turned up once. The CDR3 here is CASTSGRVDEQYF. The CDR3 region has the DNA TGTGCCAGTACAAGCGGGAGGGTCGACGAGCAGTACTTC. The rearrangement joins TRBV6-6 to TRBJ2-7; 10 nucleotides agree with TRBD2. The CDR3 extends over 13 amino acids. V was clipped by 9 bases and J by 5 bases; unmatched bases: 7. Germline V gene lookup returns CDR1 MNHNY and CDR2 SVGAGI (reference sequence).

The CDR3 sequence: CASSHRSGQQYF. The CDR3 nucleotides read TGCGCCAGCAGCCATCGCTCAGGACAGCAGTACTTC. The V call is TRBV4-1, the J call TRBJ2-7; D is ambiguous. V lost 3 bases to trimming and J lost 8 bases, with 11 bases between them. CDR3 length: 12 amino acids. The germline V gene has CDR1 MGHRA and CDR2 YSYEKL.

Only one count was recorded for this clonotype. The chain is built from TRBV6-5 and TRBJ1-6; TRBD1 is a possible D gene (5 bases). This CDR3 is built from 15 residues. V was clipped by 5 bases and J by 2 bases, with 10 bases between them. Germline CDR1 is MNHEY and CDR2 is SVGAGI. The CDR3 nucleotides are TGTGCCAGCAGTCGACAGAGAACCTATAATTCACCCCTCCACTTT. Translation: CASSRQRTYNSPLHF.

The rearrangement joins TRBV12-3 or TRBV12-4 to TRBJ1-2, with 10 bases matching TRBD1. V was clipped by 7 bases and J by 8 bases; unmatched bases: 7. The CDR3 is 13 amino acids. The CDR3 DNA sequence: TGTGCCAGCACCCCCGGGACAGGGGTCGGCTACACCTTC. Translating gives CASTPGTGVGYTF.

The genes are TRBV28 and TRBJ1-2; 8 positions match TRBD1. The CDR3 runs 12 residues. The junction had 6 bases not matched to a gene; V was cut back by 7 bases and J by 8 bases. Germline V CDR1 and CDR2: MDHEN, SYDVKM. The CDR3 is CASIGQGEGYTF. In DNA form, the CDR3 reads TGTGCCAGCATCGGACAGGGCGAGGGCTACACCTTC.

CDR3 amino acids: CSASPDAPYGYTF. CDR3 DNA: TGCAGTGCTAGTCCCGACGCCCCGTATGGCTACACCTTC. This chain uses TRBV20-1 with TRBJ1-2, with D unclear. This CDR3 spans 13 amino acids. V was pared by 3 bases and J by 5 bases, with 13 bases between. Germline-derived CDR1 and CDR2 are DFQATT and SNEGSKA (reference sequence).

This chain connects TRBV9 to TRBJ2-3; tentative D call: TRBD2 (5 bases). Trimming shortened V by 3 bases and J by 0 bases, and 11 bases separated the two germline ends. The CDR3 contains 15 residues. The V gene's germline CDR1 is SGDLS and CDR2 YYNGEE. The CDR3 region is CASSAHSGSTDTQYF. The CDR3 DNA is TGTGCCAGCAGCGCCCACAGCGGTAGCACAGATACGCAGTATTTT.

The chain joins TRBV7-2 to TRBJ1-2; unclear D gene. The germline V gene encodes CDR1 SGHTA and CDR2 FQGNSA. V shed 0 bases and J shed 1 base, with 3 bases lying between them. The CDR3 sequence is 13 residues long. CDR3 in DNA: TGTGCCAGCAGCTTAGCAGTTAACTATGGCTACACCTTC. It codes for CASSLAVNYGYTF.

J is TRBJ2-1 and V is TRBV6-5; 13 positions agree with TRBD2. The CDR3 loop spans 19 amino acids. The germline CDR1 and CDR2 sequences are MNHEY and SVGAGI. Trimming at V came to 4 bases and at J to 0 bases, leaving 9 bases not matched to a gene. As DNA, the CDR3 is TGTGCCAGCAGTTCGACGGGACTAGCGGGACAAAACTCCTACAATGAGCAGTTCTTC. Translated: CASSSTGLAGQNSYNEQFF.

The V call is TRBV2, the J call TRBJ2-5, with a weak D call TRBD2 (5 bases). This CDR3 contains 13 residues. With 8 bases removed from V and 3 bases from J, the gap between germline ends came to 13 bases. From germline, CDR1 is SNHLY and CDR2 FYNNEI. CDR3 in amino acids: CASRFGVEETQYF. The CDR3, as DNA: TGTGCCAGCCGTTTCGGGGTGGAAGAGACCCAGTACTTC.

V usage is TRBV18 and J usage is TRBJ1-6; the D gene is possibly TRBD1 (5 bases). The CDR3 runs to 15 residues. Germline CDR1 and CDR2: KGHSH and LQKENI. V lost 4 bases and J lost 9, with 16 bases in between. This CDR3 reads CASSQWDGASSPLHF. The CDR3 bases are TGTGCCAGCTCACAATGGGACGGGGCGAGTTCACCCCTCCACTTT.

This chain joins TRBV5-1 and TRBJ2-2; 8 positions match TRBD2. V lost 4 bases to trimming and J lost 3 bases; unmatched junction nucleotides: 5. The CDR3 extends over 15 amino acids. Germline CDR1 and CDR2: SGHRS and YFSETQ. The CDR3 nucleotides are TGCGCCAGCAGCCATTCTAGCGGGTACACCGGGGAGCTGTTTTTT. As protein: CASSHSSGYTGELFF.

This sequence joins TRBV4-2 and TRBJ1-3, with TRBD1 identical over 9 bases. V trimming: 3 bases; J trimming: 0 bases; junction bases outside the gene matches: 0. The CDR3 has 15 amino acids. The germline V gene encodes CDR1 LGHNA and CDR2 YNFKEQ. CDR3 in DNA: TGTGCCAGCAGCCAGGACAGGGGCTCTGGAAACACCATATATTTT. Translating it yields CASSQDRGSGNTIYF.

This chain uses TRBV30 with TRBJ2-2; D is uncertain. The CDR3 covers 11 residues. V was pared by 2 bases and J by 6 bases, with 4 bases between. The V gene's germline CDR1 is GTSNPN and CDR2 SVGIG (reference sequence). CDR3 nucleotide sequence: TGTGCCTGGAGTCGGGCCGGGGAGCTGTTTTTT. This codes for CAWSRAGELFF.

The chain couples TRBV19 to TRBJ1-3; D gene uncertain. The germline gives CDR1 LNHDA, CDR2 SQIVND (reference sequence). V lost 7 bases and J 0 bases, leaving 10 bases between the germline ends. The CDR3 runs 14 residues. CDR3 sequence: CASMEESSGNTIYF. CDR3 bases: TGTGCCAGTATGGAGGAGAGCTCTGGAAACACCATATATTTT.

The chain is built from TRBV5-1 and TRBJ1-6; TRBD1 is a possible D gene (5 bases). The length of the CDR3 is 14 residues. V was clipped by 3 bases and J by 7 bases, with 11 bases between them. Germline V lookup: CDR1 SGHRS, CDR2 YFSETQ. CDR3 sequence: CASSSGTYNSPLHF. The CDR3, as DNA: TGCGCCAGCAGCTCCGGGACGTACAATTCACCCCTCCACTTT.

The chain carries TRBV6-5 and TRBJ2-5; D unclear. The CDR3 is 11 residues long. Deletions cut 2 bases from V and 7 bases from J, with 5 bases between. The germline gives CDR1 MNHEY, CDR2 SVGAGI. The CDR3 region is CASSYGPTQYF. The CDR3 bases are TGTGCCAGCAGTTACGGTCCGACCCAGTACTTC.

This clonotype showed up just once. This chain joins TRBV19 and TRBJ1-2; no firm D call. With 11 bases removed from V and 3 bases from J, the gap between germline ends came to 16 bases. Germline V gene lookup returns CDR1 LNHDA and CDR2 SQIVND (reference sequence). The CDR3 has 13 amino acids. CDR3 DNA: TGTGCCGGCAAGCCCCAGCAACACTATGGCTACACCTTC. This gives the protein CAGKPQQHYGYTF. Full variable domain (missing parts from reference TRBV19 and TRBJ1-2): DGGITQSPKYLFRKEGQNVTLSCEQNLNHDAMYWYRQDPGQGLRLIYYSQIVNDFQKGDIAEGYSVSREKKESFPLTVTSAQKNPTAFYLCAGKPQQHYGYTFGSGTRLTVV.

The chain uses TRBV27 and TRBJ2-1; possibly TRBD1 or TRBD2 for D (7 bases each). The germline CDR1 and CDR2 sequences are MNHEY and SMNVEV (reference sequence). CDR3 length equals 17 residues. The V end lost 5 bases, the J end lost 6 bases, and 23 bases lay between the germline ends. The CDR3: CASSPIPTGRVSNEQFF. In DNA, the CDR3 is TGTGCCAGCAGTCCGATCCCGACAGGGAGGGTGAGCAATGAGCAGTTCTTC.

J is TRBJ1-1 and V is TRBV20-1; D is unclear. CDR1 and CDR2 (germline): DFQATT, SNEGSKA (reference sequence). The CDR3 contains 17 residues. V lost 3 bases and J lost 0, with 20 bases in between. Written as DNA, the CDR3 is TGCAGTGCTAGGAGTCCGGGTAGCCTAATCATGAACACTGAAGCTTTCTTT. Its protein is CSARSPGSLIMNTEAFF.

The rearrangement uses TRBV2 and TRBJ2-1; D is ambiguous. The CDR3 has 11 residues. Germline CDR1 SNHLY, CDR2 FYNNEI. V was trimmed by 5 bases and J by 7 bases, leaving 6 bases between them. CDR3 region: CASSYRNEQFF. The CDR3 bases are TGTGCCAGCAGTTATCGAAATGAGCAGTTCTTC.

This clonotype was found once. The gene calls are TRBV11-1 and TRBJ2-1; TRBD2 agrees at 13 bases. CDR3 length: 17 amino acids. V was pared by 5 bases and J by 0 bases, with 4 bases of the junction left unmatched. Germline V gene lookup returns CDR1 SGHAT and CDR2 FQDESV (reference sequence). Written as DNA, the CDR3 is TGTGCCAGCAGCGTGGGACTAGCGGGACCCTCCTACAATGAGCAGTTCTTC. Its protein product is CASSVGLAGPSYNEQFF.

The chain combines TRBV12-3 or TRBV12-4 with TRBJ1-1; 11 bases are shared with TRBD1. With 10 bases clipped from V and 2 bases from J, the junction kept 12 bases outside the gene matches. The CDR3 length is 16 residues. As DNA, the CDR3 is TGTGCCACAGGGGCCGGGACAGGGGGAGGAAACACTGAAGCTTTCTTT. Translated: CATGAGTGGGNTEAFF.

Written as DNA, the CDR3 is TGTGCCAGCGGGCTAACAGGGGTACCCGGGGAGCTGTTTTTT. Translating gives CASGLTGVPGELFF. The chain links TRBV6-2 or TRBV6-3 to TRBJ2-2; 7 bases map to TRBD1. V dropped 8 bases and J dropped 6; count of bases not matched to a gene: 9. The CDR3 is 14 residues long. Germline assignment: CDR1 MNHEY and CDR2 SVGEGT.